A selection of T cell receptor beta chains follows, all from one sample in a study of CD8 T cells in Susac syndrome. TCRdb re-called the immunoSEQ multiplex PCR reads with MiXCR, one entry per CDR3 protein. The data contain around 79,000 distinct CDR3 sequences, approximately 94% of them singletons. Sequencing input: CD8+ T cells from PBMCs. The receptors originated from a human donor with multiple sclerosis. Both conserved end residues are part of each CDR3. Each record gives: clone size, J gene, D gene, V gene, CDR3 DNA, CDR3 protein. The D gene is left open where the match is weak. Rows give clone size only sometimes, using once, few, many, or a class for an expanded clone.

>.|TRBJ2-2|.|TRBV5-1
TGCGCCAGCAGCTTGGCAAGACAATCCGGGGAGCTGTTTTTT
CASSLARQSGELFF
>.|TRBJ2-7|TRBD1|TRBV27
TGTGCCAGCAGTGCCAGGGGGCTCGGGAACTACGAGCAGTACTTC
CASSARGLGNYEQYF
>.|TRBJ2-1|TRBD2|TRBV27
TGTGCCAGCAGTCTAAGCGGGGCTTACAATGAGCAGTTCTTC
CASSLSGAYNEQFF
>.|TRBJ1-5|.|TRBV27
TGTGCCAGCAGTACGTCCGGAGGTCAGCCCCAGCATTTT
CASSTSGGQPQHF
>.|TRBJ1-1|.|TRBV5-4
TGTGCCAGCAGCTTGACATCGGGGCGAGGGAGCACTGAAGCTTTCTTT
CASSLTSGRGSTEAFF
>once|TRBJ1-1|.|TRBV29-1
TGCAGCGTTGAAGATCGGGAAGGGGGAGCTTTCTTT
CSVEDREGGAFF
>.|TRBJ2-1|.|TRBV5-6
TGTGCCAGCAGCTTCTGGCAGGGGATGCAGTTCTTC
CASSFWQGMQFF
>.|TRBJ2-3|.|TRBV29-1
TGCAGCGTGGCCAGGGAAAGTGCCCGCACAGATACGCAGTATTTT
CSVARESARTDTQYF
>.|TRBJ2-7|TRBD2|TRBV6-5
TGTGCCAGCAGTTACTCGACTAGCGGAAACTCCTACGAGCAGTACTTC
CASSYSTSGNSYEQYF
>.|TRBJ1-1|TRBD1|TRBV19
TGTGCCAGTAGCCCTCTCGGGGGACAGGGGAACACTGAAGCTTTCTTT
CASSPLGGQGNTEAFF